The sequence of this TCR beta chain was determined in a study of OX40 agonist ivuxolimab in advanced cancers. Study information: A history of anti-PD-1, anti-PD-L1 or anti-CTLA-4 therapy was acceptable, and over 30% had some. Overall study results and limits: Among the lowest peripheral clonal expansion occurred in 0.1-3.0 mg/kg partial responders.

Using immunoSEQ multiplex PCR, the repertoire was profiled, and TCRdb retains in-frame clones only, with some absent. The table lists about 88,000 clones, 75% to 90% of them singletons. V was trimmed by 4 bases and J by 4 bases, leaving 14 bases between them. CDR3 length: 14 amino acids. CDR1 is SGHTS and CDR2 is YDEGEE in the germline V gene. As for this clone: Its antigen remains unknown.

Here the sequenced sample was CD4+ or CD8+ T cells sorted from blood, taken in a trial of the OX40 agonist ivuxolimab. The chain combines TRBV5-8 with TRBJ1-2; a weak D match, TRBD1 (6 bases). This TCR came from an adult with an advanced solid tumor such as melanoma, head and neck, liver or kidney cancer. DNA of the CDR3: TGTGCCAGCAGCAAACAGACAGGAAGCTATGGCTACACCTTC. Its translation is CASSKQTGSYGYTF.